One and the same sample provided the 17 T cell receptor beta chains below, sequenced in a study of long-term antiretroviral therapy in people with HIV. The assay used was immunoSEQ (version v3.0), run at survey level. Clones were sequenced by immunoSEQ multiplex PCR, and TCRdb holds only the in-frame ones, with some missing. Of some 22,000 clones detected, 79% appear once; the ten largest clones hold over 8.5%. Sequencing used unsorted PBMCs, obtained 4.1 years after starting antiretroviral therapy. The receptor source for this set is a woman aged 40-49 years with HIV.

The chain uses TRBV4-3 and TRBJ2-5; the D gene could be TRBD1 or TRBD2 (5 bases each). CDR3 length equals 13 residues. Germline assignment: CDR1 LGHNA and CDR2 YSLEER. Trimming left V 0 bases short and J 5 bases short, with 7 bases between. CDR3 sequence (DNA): TGCGCCAGCAGCCAAGACTGGGGGGAGACCCAGTACTTC. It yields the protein CASSQDWGETQYF.

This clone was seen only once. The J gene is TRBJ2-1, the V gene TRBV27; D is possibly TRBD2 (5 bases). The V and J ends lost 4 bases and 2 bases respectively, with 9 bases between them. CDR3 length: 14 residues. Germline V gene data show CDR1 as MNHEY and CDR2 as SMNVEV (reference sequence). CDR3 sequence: CASSSAGTYNEQFF. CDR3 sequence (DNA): TGTGCCAGCAGTTCGGCGGGTACCTACAATGAGCAGTTCTTC.

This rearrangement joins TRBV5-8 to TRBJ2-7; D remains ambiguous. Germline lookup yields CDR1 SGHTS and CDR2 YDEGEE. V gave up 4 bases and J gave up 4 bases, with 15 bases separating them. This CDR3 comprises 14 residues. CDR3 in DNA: TGTGCCAGCAGCCCGGACGGCGATCGGTACGAGCAGTACTTC. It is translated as CASSPDGDRYEQYF.

The CDR3 reads CASSNAGELFF. The DNA for the CDR3 is TGTGCCAGCAGCAACGCCGGGGAGCTGTTTTTT. The chain recombines TRBV7-6 with TRBJ2-2; D gene ambiguous. V was clipped by 5 bases and J by 6 bases, with 4 bases between them. The CDR3 consists of 11 residues. Germline lookup yields CDR1 SGHVS and CDR2 FNYEAQ. Based on the CDR3 plus reference TRBV7-6 and TRBJ2-2, the full variable domain is GAGVSQSPRYKVTKRGQDVALRCDPISGHVSLYWYRQALGQGPEFLTYFNYEAQQDKSGLPNDRFSAERPEGSISTLTIQRTEQRDSAMYRCASSNAGELFFGEGSRLTVL.

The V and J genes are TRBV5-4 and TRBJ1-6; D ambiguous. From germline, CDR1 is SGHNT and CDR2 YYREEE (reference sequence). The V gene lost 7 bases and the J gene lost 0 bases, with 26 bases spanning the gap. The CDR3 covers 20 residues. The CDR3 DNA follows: TGTGCCAGCGGACCGGACGGGATTCAAGGGCCTAGCTCCTATAATTCACCCCTCCACTTT. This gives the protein CASGPDGIQGPSSYNSPLHF.

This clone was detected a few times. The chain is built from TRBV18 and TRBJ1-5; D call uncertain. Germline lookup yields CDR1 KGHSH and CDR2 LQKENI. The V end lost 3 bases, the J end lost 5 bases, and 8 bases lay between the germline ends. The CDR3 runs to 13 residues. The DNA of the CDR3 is TGTGCCAGCTCACCGGCAGACGATCAGCCCCAGCATTTT. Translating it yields CASSPADDQPQHF.

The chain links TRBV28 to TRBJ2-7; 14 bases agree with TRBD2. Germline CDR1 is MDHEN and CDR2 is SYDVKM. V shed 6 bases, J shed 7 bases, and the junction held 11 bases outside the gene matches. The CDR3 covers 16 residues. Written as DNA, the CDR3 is TGTGCCAGCAGCTCCGGGACTAGCGGGAGAAGAGGGGAGCAGTACTTC. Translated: CASSSGTSGRRGEQYF.

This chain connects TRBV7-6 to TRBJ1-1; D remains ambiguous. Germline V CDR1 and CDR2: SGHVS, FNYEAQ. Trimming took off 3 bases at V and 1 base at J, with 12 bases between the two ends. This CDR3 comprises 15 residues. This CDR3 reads CASSFTGIGNTEAFF. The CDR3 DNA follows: TGTGCCAGCAGCTTCACGGGGATAGGGAACACTGAAGCTTTCTTT.

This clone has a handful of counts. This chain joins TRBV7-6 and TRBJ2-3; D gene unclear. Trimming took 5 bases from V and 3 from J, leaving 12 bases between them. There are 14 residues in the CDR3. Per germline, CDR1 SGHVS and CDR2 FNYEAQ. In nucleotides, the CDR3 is TGTGCCAGCAGCCACCGTATTGATACAGATACGCAGTATTTT. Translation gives CASSHRIDTDTQYF.

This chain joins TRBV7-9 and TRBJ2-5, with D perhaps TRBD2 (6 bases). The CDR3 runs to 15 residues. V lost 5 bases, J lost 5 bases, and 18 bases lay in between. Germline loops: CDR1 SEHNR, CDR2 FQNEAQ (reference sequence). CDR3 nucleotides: TGTGCCAGCAGCCCCTTCTCGGGGGTGGGGGAGACCCAGTACTTC. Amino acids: CASSPFSGVGETQYF.

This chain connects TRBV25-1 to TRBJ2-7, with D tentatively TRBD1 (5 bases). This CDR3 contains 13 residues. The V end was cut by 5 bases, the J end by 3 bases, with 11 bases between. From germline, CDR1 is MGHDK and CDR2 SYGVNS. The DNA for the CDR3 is TGTGCCAGCAGTCCGCGACAGAGCTACGAGCAGTACTTC. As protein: CASSPRQSYEQYF.

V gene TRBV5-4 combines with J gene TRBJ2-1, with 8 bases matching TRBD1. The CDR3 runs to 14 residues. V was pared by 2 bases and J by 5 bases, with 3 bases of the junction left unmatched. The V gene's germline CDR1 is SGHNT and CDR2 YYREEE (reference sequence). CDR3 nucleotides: TGTGCCAGCAGCTTTGGGGGACAGGACAATGAGCAGTTCTTC. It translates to CASSFGGQDNEQFF.

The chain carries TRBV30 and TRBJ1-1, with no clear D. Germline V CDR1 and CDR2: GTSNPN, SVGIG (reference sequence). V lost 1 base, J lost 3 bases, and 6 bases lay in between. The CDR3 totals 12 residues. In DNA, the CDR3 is TGTGCCTGGAGTGGTCAGTACACTGAAGCTTTCTTT. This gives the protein CAWSGQYTEAFF. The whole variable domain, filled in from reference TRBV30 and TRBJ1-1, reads SQTIHQWPATLVQPVGSPLSLECTVEGTSNPNLYWYRQAAGRGLQLLFYSVGIGQISSEVPQNLSASRPQDRQFILSSKKLLLSDSGFYLCAWSGQYTEAFFGQGTRLTVV.

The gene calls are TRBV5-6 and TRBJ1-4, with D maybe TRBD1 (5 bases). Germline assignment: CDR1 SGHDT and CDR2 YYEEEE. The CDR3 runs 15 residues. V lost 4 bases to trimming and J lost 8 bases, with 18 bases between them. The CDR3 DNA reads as TGTGCCAGCAGCGGTGACATGGGGGGTGAAGAAAAACTGTTTTTT. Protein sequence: CASSGDMGGEEKLFF. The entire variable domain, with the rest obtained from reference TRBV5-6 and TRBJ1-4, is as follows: DAGVTQSPTHLIKTRGQQVTLRCSPKSGHDTVSWYQQALGQGPQFIFQYYEEEERQRGNFPDRFSGHQFPNYSSELNVNALLLGDSALYLCASSGDMGGEEKLFFGSGTQLSVL.

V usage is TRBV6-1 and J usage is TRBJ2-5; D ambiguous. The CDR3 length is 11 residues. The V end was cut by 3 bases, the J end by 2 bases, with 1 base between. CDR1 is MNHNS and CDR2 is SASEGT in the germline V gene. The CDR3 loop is CASSEQETQYF. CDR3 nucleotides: TGTGCCAGCAGTGAGCAAGAGACCCAGTACTTC.

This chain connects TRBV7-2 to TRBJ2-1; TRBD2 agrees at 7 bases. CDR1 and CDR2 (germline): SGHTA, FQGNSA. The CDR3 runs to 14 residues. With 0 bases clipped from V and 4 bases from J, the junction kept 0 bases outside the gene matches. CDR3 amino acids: CASSLAGGYNEQFF. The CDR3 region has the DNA TGTGCCAGCAGCTTAGCGGGGGGGTACAATGAGCAGTTCTTC.

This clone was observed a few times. CDR3 DNA: TGTGCCAGCAGCTGGAGCTCGGGGGGCTCTGTGAACAATGAGCAGTTCTTC. Translating it yields CASSWSSGGSVNNEQFF. The V call is TRBV7-8, the J call TRBJ2-1, with D perhaps TRBD2 (7 bases). The CDR3 covers 17 residues. Germline assignment: CDR1 SGHVS and CDR2 FQNEAQ. Trimming left V 4 bases short and J 5 bases short, with 21 bases between.